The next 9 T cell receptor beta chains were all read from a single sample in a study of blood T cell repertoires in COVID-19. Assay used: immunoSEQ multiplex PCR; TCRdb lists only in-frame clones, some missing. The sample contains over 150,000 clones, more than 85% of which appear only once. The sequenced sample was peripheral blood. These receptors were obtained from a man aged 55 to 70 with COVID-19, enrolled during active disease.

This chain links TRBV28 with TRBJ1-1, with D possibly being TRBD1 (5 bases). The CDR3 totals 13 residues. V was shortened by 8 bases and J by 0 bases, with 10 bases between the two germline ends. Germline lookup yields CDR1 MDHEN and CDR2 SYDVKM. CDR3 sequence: CASARQLNTEAFF. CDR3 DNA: TGTGCCAGCGCCCGACAGCTGAACACTGAAGCTTTCTTT.

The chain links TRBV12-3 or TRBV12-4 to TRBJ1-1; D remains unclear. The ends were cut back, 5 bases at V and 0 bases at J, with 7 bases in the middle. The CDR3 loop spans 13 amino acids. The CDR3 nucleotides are TGTGCCAGCAGTCTACAGATGAACACTGAAGCTTTCTTT. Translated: CASSLQMNTEAFF.

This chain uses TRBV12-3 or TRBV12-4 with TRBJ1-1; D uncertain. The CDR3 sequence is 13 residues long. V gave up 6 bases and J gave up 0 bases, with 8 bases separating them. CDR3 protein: CASSSQMNTEAFF. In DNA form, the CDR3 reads TGTGCCAGCAGCTCACAGATGAACACTGAAGCTTTCTTT.

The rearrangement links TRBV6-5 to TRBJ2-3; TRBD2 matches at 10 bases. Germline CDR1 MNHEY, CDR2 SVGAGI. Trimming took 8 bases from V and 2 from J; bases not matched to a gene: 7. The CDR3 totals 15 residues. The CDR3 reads CASRLLAGITDTQYF. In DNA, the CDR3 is TGTGCCAGCCGATTACTAGCGGGAATCACAGATACGCAGTATTTT.

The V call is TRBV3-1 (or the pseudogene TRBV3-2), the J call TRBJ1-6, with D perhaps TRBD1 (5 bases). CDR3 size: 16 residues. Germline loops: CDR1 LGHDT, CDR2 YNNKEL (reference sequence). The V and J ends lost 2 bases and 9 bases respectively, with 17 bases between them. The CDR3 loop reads CASSQRRVRVGSPLHF. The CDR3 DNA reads TGTGCCAGCAGCCAAAGGAGGGTCAGGGTAGGTTCACCCCTCCACTTT.

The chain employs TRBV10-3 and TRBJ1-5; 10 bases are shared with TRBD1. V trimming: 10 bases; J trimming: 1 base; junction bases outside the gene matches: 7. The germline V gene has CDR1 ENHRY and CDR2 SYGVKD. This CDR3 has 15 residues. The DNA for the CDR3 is TGTGCCACTGGACAGGGGGACCTAAGCAATCAGCCCCAGCATTTT. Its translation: CATGQGDLSNQPQHF.

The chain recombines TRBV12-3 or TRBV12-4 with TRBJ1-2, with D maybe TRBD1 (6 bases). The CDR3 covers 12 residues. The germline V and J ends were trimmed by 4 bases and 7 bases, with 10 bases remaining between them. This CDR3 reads CASSSRTAGYTF. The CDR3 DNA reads TGTGCCAGCAGTTCCCGGACAGCTGGCTACACCTTC.

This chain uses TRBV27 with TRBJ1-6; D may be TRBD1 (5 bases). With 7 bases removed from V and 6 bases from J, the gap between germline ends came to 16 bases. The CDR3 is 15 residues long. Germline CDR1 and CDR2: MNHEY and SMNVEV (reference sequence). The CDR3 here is CASKDNDKGNSPLHF. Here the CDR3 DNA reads TGTGCCAGCAAGGACAATGATAAGGGTAATTCACCCCTCCACTTT.

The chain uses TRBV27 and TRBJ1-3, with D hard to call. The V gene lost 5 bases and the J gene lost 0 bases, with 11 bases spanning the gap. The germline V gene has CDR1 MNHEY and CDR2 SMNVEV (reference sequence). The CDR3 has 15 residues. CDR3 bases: TGTGCCAGCAGTGCCCGATTGAGCTCTGGAAACACCATATATTTT. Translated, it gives CASSARLSSGNTIYF.